These 5 T cell receptor beta chains were sequenced from one sample in a study of T cells in Graves' hyperthyroidism and ophthalmopathy. Researchers amplified the TCR beta CDR3 regions from RNA transcripts. TCR CDR3 regions were first amplified by RT-PCR with HTBI primers. TCRdb reanalysed the multiplex PCR reads using MiXCR and keeps one entry per CDR3 protein. The sample records about 640,000 distinct CDR3 sequences, less than 25% being singletons. The source material was blood. All receptors derive from a man younger than 40 with Graves' ophthalmopathy.

The chain links TRBV12-3 or TRBV12-4 to TRBJ2-3; possibly TRBD1 for D (6 bases). Trimming took 5 bases from V and 4 from J, leaving 13 bases between them. This CDR3 comprises 14 residues. In DNA, the CDR3 is TGTGCCAGCAGTACAGGGTTTGTAGCAGATACGCAGTATTTT. Its translation: CASSTGFVADTQYF.

This clonotype was seen only a few times. The V call is TRBV27, the J call TRBJ2-7, with 8 bases fitting TRBD1. The V gene's germline CDR1 is MNHEY and CDR2 SMNVEV (reference sequence). The length of the CDR3 is 15 residues. Trimming removed 5 bases from V and 6 bases from J; junction bases left unmatched: 12. CDR3 bases: TGTGCCAGCAGTCCCAGGGGGCAGGGGGCGAGCGAGCAGTACTTC. This sequence encodes CASSPRGQGASEQYF.

The rearrangement links TRBV12-3 or TRBV12-4 to TRBJ1-5; D is possibly TRBD1 (5 bases). V lost 6 bases and J lost 0, with 12 bases in between. The CDR3 totals 15 residues. The CDR3 nucleotides read TGTGCCAGCAGCCCCGGGGGAAGTAGCAATCAGCCCCAGCATTTT. It specifies CASSPGGSSNQPQHF.

The rearrangement links TRBV10-3 to TRBJ2-1, with 12 positions matching TRBD1. The length of the CDR3 is 18 residues. Germline CDR1 is ENHRY and CDR2 is SYGVKD. The trim removed 6 bases at V and 13 bases at J, leaving 22 bases unmatched. The CDR3 DNA reads TGTGCCATCAGGGGGACAGGGGGCTCGTCGGACTACGCTTCTAAACAGTTCTTC. The encoded protein is CAIRGTGGSSDYASKQFF.

This clonotype showed up many times. The genes are TRBV30 and TRBJ1-5; possibly TRBD1 for D (5 bases). The CDR3 consists of 15 residues. V lost 1 base and J lost 5, with 15 bases in between. Germline lookup yields CDR1 GTSNPN and CDR2 SVGIG (reference sequence). CDR3 nucleotides: TGTGCCTGGAGTGCGGCCAGTCGGGGCCATCAGCCCCAGCATTTT. Translation: CAWSAASRGHQPQHF.